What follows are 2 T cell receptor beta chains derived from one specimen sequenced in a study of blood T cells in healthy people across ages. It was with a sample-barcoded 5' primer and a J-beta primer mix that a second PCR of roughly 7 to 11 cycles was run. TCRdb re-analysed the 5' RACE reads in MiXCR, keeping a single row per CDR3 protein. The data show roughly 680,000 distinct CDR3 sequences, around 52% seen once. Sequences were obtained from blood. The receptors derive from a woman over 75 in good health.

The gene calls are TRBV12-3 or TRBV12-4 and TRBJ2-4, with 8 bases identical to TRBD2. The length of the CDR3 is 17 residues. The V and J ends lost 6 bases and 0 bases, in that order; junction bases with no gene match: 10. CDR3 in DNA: TGTGCCAGCAGCCCTAGACTAGCGTTGAGAGCCAAAAACATTCAGTACTTC. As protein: CASSPRLALRAKNIQYF.

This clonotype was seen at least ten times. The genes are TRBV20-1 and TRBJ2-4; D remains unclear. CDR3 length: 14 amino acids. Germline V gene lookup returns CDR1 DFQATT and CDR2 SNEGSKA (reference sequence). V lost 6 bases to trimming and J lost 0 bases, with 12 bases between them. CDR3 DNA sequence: TGCAGTGCAATAAGACGTCTAGCCAAAAACATTCAGTACTTC. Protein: CSAIRRLAKNIQYF.